This T cell receptor (beta chain) was retrieved from a study of shared clonotypes between healthy human individuals. Study as a whole: The plates for each donor numbered three CD4 naive, three CD4 memory, two CD8 naive and one CD8 memory.

Deep was the level used in running the assay. The data were produced by immunoSEQ multiplex PCR, yet TCRdb's version contains in-frame clones alone and is incomplete. Of around 2,000,000 clones listed, approximately 95% are singletons. Terminally differentiated effector memory CD45RA+ cells were excluded from the naive CD8 cells, which were CD45RO-negative and positively selected for CCR7. The donors were all Caucasian adults (living in Nashville, Tennessee). CDR1 SGHRS and CDR2 YFSETQ come from the germline V gene. The CDR3 runs 15 residues. The J segment lost 5 bases and the V segment lost 5 bases, leaving 10 bases of the junction unmatched.

This TCR derives from a man aged 18 to 35 in good health. Sequenced: naive CD8+ T cells sorted from blood. This chain joins TRBV5-1 and TRBJ2-5; 9 positions match TRBD1. The CDR3 spells CASRETGGGLETQYF. Written as DNA, the CDR3 is TGCGCCAGCAGGGAAACAGGGGGCGGCTTGGAGACCCAGTACTTC.